This T cell receptor (beta chain) stems from a study of Graves' ophthalmopathy and Graves' hyperthyroidism (dated by TCRdb to 2017 to 2018). About the full investigation: Hyperthyroidism was considered stable if no progression to ophthalmopathy occurred within 18 months of follow-up. To explore V-J signatures that separate ophthalmopathy from hyperthyroidism, a discovery set of about a hundred patients was enrolled, consisting of 43 with ophthalmopathy and approximately 60 with stable hyperthyroidism. In total, 135 blood samples were TCR-sequenced: fewer than 50 ophthalmopathy, under 85 hyperthyroidism and some 17 hyperthyroidism-to-ophthalmopathy patients. In roughly 6 hyperthyroidism patients, the T-cell repertoire of thyroid tissue was compared with the T-cell repertoire of blood. For independent validation, a separate cohort was made up of roughly 19 hyperthyroidism patients plus 17 patients who later progressed from hyperthyroidism to ophthalmopathy. Following sample collection, hyperthyroidism patients were given methimazole at a starting dose of 30 mg daily, and ophthalmopathy patients were given high-dose intravenous methylprednisolone. To tell Graves' ophthalmopathy apart from Graves' hyperthyroidism, and to predict which patients would progress to ophthalmopathy, the study relied on TCR beta repertoire signatures.

The hyperthyroidism patients were 18 to 65 years old and newly diagnosed, with a disease duration of less than 2 months. Patients were excluded if they had other autoimmune diseases, uncontrolled infections, pregnancy or lactation. Diagnosis was based on clinical symptoms, serum thyroxine, TRAb, thyroid ultrasound and orbital computed tomography. Total RNA was extracted with Trizol reagent and quality-checked on an Agilent 2100 Bioanalyzer. Overall study outcomes, separate from this receptor: The 13-signature model separated ophthalmopathy from stable hyperthyroidism with approximately 88% sensitivity and 81.08% specificity in cross-validation, and 80%/75% in the test set. In validation, the model predicted ophthalmopathy progression with 55% to 71% sensitivity and 72.22% specificity; eleven to twelve predicted patients were CT-confirmed with GO in a median of approximately 6.5 months. No statistical method was used to set the sample size in advance, and the investigators knew which group each participant was assigned to. Most expanded thyroid clonotypes with frequency above 0.001 were also detected in blood, suggesting blood repertoires may reflect the thyroid immune response.

This clonotype has at least ten counts. What antigen it recognizes has not been identified. Base-call qualities are not available, and no considerably larger clone is one nucleotide away. For repertoire sequencing, the TCR beta CDR3 regions were amplified from RNA transcripts. The first round of RT-PCR was done with HTBI primers and the Qiagen OneStep RT-PCR kit, and was followed by a second round of multiplex PCR, then size selection and purification. Libraries were sequenced paired-end with 100 bp reads on an Illumina HiSeq2000. On the study's bioinformatics: SOAPnuke was used to process the reads, removing any read that contained adapters or uncalled bases, had a mean Phred below 15, or lacked an exact match to the constant primer or identifier. High-quality paired reads were merged with COPE v1.2.5. Clonotypes were defined as unique nucleotide sequences and were aligned to IMGT TRB V, D and J references using MiTCR v1.1. Analysis was restricted to V-J combinations with a frequency above 0.0001, which covered 99% to 99.2% of repertoires. A TCR clonal expansion and chaos score per V-J combination was defined as the ratio of F50 clonal expansion to chaos observed in the TCRdist matrix. Welch's t-statistics and random forest were used to reduce features to over ten V-J combinations, which were fed into a naive Bayes classifier. Thyroid-blood repertoire similarity was quantified with the Morisita-Horn index. The raw public data were reprocessed by TCRdb itself: fastp quality trimming at Q25, MiXCR clonotype calling, in-frame beta chains only. Merged by CDR3 protein, the rows form single entries marked with the most common genes and DNA. The V and J calls come from TCRdb's annotation, not from the publication. The sample records 580,000 or so distinct CDR3 sequences, just under 40% of which are singletons. The top ten clonotypes cover about 4.6% of the sample.

The sequence came from an adult man with Graves' hyperthyroidism. Material for sequencing was peripheral blood or thyroid tissue (not recorded which).

The CDR3 protein sequence reads: CSAKGTRSETQYF. DNA sequence: TGCAGTGCTAAGGGGACTAGGAGTGAGACCCAGTACTTC. This chain is built from TRBV20-1 and TRBJ2-5, with TRBD2 matching 8 junction bases. From V the trimming removes 4 bases and from J it removes 5 bases, while the gene matches leave 6 bases of the junction unaccounted for. The germline V gene (reference sequence) sets CDR1 to DFQATT and CDR2 to SNEGSKA. The cysteine opens and the phenylalanine closes a CDR3 of 13 amino acids. Of the read, only the CDR3 DNA is kept; its 39 bases are in frame from base 1.